This entry describes one T cell receptor (beta chain). Its antigen remains unidentified. The CDR3 length is 12 residues. Trimming pared 0 bases from V and 12 bases from J, leaving 11 bases between. Germline lookup yields CDR1 SGHDN and CDR2 FVKESK. These data belong to a study of cytomegalovirus exposure and HLA in healthy donors. Study-level results: Serostatus for CMV was the only available immune exposure information.

Both 60 Vbeta primers and 13 Jbeta primers went into the PCR. Sequenced by immunoSEQ multiplex PCR; TCRdb stores in-frame clones only, minus some. Of roughly 200,000 clones in the sample, 80% were seen once. The genes are TRBV14 and TRBJ1-2, with D possibly being TRBD1 (5 bases). The sample taken for sequencing was PBMCs. The receptor's source is a boy younger than 18 in good health and CMV-seronegative. In DNA form, the CDR3 reads TGTGCCAGCAGCCAAGATGCTACAGGCCACACCTTC. It encodes CASSQDATGHTF.